These 11 T cell receptor beta chains came from one sample sequenced in a study of shared clonotypes between healthy human individuals. This table comes from immunoSEQ multiplex PCR, and its TCRdb copy is limited to in-frame clones, with some not included. The table shows about 580,000 clones, with 98% occurring only once. Naivety among CD8 cells was defined by CD45RO negativity and positive CCR7 selection, thereby excluding terminally differentiated effector memory CD45RA+ cells. Sample: naive CD8+ T cells sorted from blood. Every receptor here comes from a man aged 25 to 45 in good health.

V is TRBV6-1 and J is TRBJ2-7; TRBD2 aligns across 7 bases. The CDR3 is 13 residues long. The germline V gene encodes CDR1 MNHNS and CDR2 SASEGT. The junction had 4 bases not matched to a gene; V was cut back by 3 bases and J by 5 bases. In DNA, the CDR3 is TGTGCCAGCAGTGATGGGGGGAGGGACGAGCAGTACTTC. Encoded protein: CASSDGGRDEQYF.

The V gene is TRBV4-1, the J gene TRBJ2-2; 10 bases fit TRBD1. V lost 8 bases, J lost 1 base, and 4 bases stayed unmatched. CDR3 length: 15 amino acids. The germline V gene encodes CDR1 MGHRA and CDR2 YSYEKL. The CDR3 DNA follows: TGCGCCAGCCGAGACAGGGGGCTGAACACCGGGGAGCTGTTTTTT. Its translation is CASRDRGLNTGELFF.

The chain links TRBV7-2 to TRBJ2-1; D is unclear. Deletions cut 8 bases from V and 2 bases from J, with 10 bases between. Germline loops: CDR1 SGHTA, CDR2 FQGNSA. CDR3 length: 13 amino acids. The CDR3 DNA reads TGTGCCAGCCAAGACCCGCCCTACAATGAGCAGTTCTTC. It codes for CASQDPPYNEQFF.

The chain links TRBV5-1 to TRBJ2-7; D gene unclear. The length of the CDR3 is 12 residues. Germline V lookup: CDR1 SGHRS, CDR2 YFSETQ. The V end lost 4 bases, the J end lost 0 bases, and 5 bases lay between the germline ends. The CDR3 DNA follows: TGCGCCAGCAGCCAATACTCCTACGAGCAGTACTTC. This gives the protein CASSQYSYEQYF. Variable domain in full (rest from reference TRBV5-1 and TRBJ2-7): KAGVTQTPRYLIKTRGQQVTLSCSPISGHRSVSWYQQTPGQGLQFLFEYFSETQRNKGNFPGRFSGRQFSNSRSEMNVSTLELGDSALYLCASSQYSYEQYFGPGTRLTVT.

The rearrangement joins TRBV9 to TRBJ1-2, with TRBD1 identical over 7 bases. Germline loops: CDR1 SGDLS, CDR2 YYNGEE. The CDR3 totals 15 residues. Germline trimming cut 5 bases from V and 1 base from J; bases unmatched to any gene: 8. In DNA, the CDR3 is TGTGCCAGCAGTTCCGGACAGGAGTTTAACTATGGCTACACCTTC. Translating it yields CASSSGQEFNYGYTF.

The chain links TRBV28 to TRBJ2-3; the D gene is possibly TRBD2 (5 bases). This CDR3 has 15 amino acids. V was trimmed by 3 bases and J by 3 bases, leaving 13 bases between them. The germline gives CDR1 MDHEN, CDR2 SYDVKM. In DNA form, the CDR3 reads TGTGCCAGCAGTTTGACCGTAGCGACTACAGATACGCAGTATTTT. Translated, it gives CASSLTVATTDTQYF.

As regards this clone: Other DNA sequences in the same sample also yield this CDR3. The rearrangement joins TRBV27 to TRBJ2-7; 7 bases line up with TRBD2. Germline V lookup: CDR1 MNHEY, CDR2 SMNVEV (reference sequence). After removal of 2 bases from V and 2 bases from J, the junction contained 0 bases not matched to a gene. CDR3 size: 13 residues. CDR3 DNA sequence: TGTGCCAGCAGTTTAGGACTAGCCTACGAGCAGTACTTC. Translating it yields CASSLGLAYEQYF.

The chain carries TRBV29-1 and TRBJ2-7, with TRBD1 matching 10 bases. The V gene's germline CDR1 is SQVTM and CDR2 ANQGSEA. This CDR3 comprises 14 residues. V shed 5 bases, J shed 2 bases, and the junction held 6 bases outside the gene matches. CDR3 coding DNA: TGCAGCGTTCTCCCGGGACAGGGGACCTACGAGCAGTACTTC. Protein product: CSVLPGQGTYEQYF.

The V gene is TRBV13, the J gene TRBJ2-1, with TRBD1 matching over 9 bases. Germline CDR1 and CDR2: PRHDT and FYEKMQ (reference sequence). The CDR3 covers 16 residues. Trimming removed 7 bases from V and 3 bases from J; junction bases left unmatched: 10. The CDR3 region has the DNA TGTGCCAGCATCCCCGGGGGACAGGGACTCTACAATGAGCAGTTCTTC. Its translation: CASIPGGQGLYNEQFF.

The V and J genes are TRBV15 and TRBJ2-7; 7 bases match TRBD1. V lost 1 base and J lost 4; bases outside the gene matches: 10. CDR3 length equals 16 residues. Looked up from germline, CDR1 is LNHNV and CDR2 is YYDKDF (reference sequence). The CDR3 here is CATSRVLTGALYEQYF. The CDR3 DNA reads TGTGCCACCAGCAGAGTCCTAACAGGGGCTTTGTACGAGCAGTACTTC. Full variable domain (missing parts from reference TRBV15 and TRBJ2-7): DAMVIQNPRYQVTQFGKPVTLSCSQTLNHNVMYWYQQKSSQAPKLLFHYYDKDFNNEADTPDNFQSRRPNTSFCFLDIRSPGLGDTAMYLCATSRVLTGALYEQYFGPGTRLTVT.

This clone showed up just once. The chain links TRBV28 to TRBJ2-1, with no clear D. CDR3 length: 12 residues. Germline V gene data show CDR1 as MDHEN and CDR2 as SYDVKM. V gave up 4 bases and J gave up 4 bases, with 5 bases separating them. This chain's CDR3 is CASSSFYNEQFF. The CDR3 DNA reads TGTGCCAGCAGTTCCTTTTACAATGAGCAGTTCTTC.